One TCR beta chain is described in this entry. No antigen is known for it. No much larger clone is present one base from it, and per-base qualities are unavailable. Receptors were amplified or captured by the immunoSEQ multiplex PCR assay. The source is immuneACCESS, and TCRdb retained only in-frame sequences with V and J called. Part of the clones is not carried over; for the studies checked, unresolved V genes explain less than half of this, and the remainder is unexplained. The sample profile shows 30,000 to 40,000 clones; roughly 90% of them were found once. The ten largest make up more than 0.55% of the sample. This specimen comes from a study of T cell changes during pregnancy in multiple sclerosis (dated by TCRdb to about 2019). General notes on the study: In women with multiple sclerosis, the researchers looked at how the T cell repertoire shifted as pregnancy progressed.

This TCR was sampled from a female donor with multiple sclerosis, enrolled in a pregnancy study. The specimen comprised CD4+ T cells from peripheral blood mononuclear cells, sampled in the second trimester of pregnancy.

At the DNA level, the sequence is TGTGCCAGCAGTTCTATGAGCTCTGGAAACACCATATATTTT. Translated, this is CASSSMSSGNTIYF. In this chain, TRBV28 is recombined with TRBJ1-3; a confident D gene designation cannot be given. Taken from the germline V gene, the CDR1 and CDR2 loops are MDHEN and SYDVKM. V and J are truncated by 4 bases and 0 bases respectively, leaving an intervening sequence of 7 bases. Inclusive of the bounding cysteine and phenylalanine, the CDR3 is 14 residues long. Only the CDR3 DNA stays, 42 bases, in frame from base 1.